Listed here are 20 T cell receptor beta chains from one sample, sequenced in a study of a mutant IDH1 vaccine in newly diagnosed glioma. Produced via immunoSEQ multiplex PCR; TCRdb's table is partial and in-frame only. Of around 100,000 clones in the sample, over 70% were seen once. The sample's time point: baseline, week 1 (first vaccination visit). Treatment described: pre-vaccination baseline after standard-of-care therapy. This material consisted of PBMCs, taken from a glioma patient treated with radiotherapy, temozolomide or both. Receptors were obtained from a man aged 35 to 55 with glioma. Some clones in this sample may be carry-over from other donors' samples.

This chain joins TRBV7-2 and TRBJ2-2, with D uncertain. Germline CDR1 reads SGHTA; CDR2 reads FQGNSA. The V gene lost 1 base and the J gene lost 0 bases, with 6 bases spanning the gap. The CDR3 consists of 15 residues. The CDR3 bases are TGTGCCAGCAGCTTAGTTGCTACGAACACCGGGGAGCTGTTTTTT. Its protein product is CASSLVATNTGELFF.

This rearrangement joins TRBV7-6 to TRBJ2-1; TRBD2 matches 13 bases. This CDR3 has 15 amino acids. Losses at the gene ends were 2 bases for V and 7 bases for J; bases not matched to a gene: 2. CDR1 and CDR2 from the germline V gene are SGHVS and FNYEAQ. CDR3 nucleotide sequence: TGTGCCAGCAGCTTATTGACTAGCGGGGGGAATGAGCAGTTCTTC. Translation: CASSLLTSGGNEQFF.

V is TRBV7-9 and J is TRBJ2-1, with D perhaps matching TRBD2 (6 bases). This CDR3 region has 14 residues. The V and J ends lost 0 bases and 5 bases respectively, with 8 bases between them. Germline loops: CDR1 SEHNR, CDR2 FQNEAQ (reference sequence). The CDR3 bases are TGTGCCAGCAGCTTAGCGGGGGGTAACAATGAGCAGTTCTTC. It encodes CASSLAGGNNEQFF.

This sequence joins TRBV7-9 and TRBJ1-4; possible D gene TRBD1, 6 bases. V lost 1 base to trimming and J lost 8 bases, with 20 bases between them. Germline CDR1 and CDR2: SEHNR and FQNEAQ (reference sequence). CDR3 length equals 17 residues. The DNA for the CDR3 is TGTGCCAGCAGCTTAGGGGTAGGGGGATCTGGTTACGAAAAACTGTTTTTT. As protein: CASSLGVGGSGYEKLFF.

CDR3 sequence (DNA): TGTGCCAGCAGTGAACAACGGGGGGTTACCTACGAGCAGTACTTC. Protein: CASSEQRGVTYEQYF. The genes are TRBV6-1 and TRBJ2-7; 7 bases agree with TRBD2. The junction had 6 bases not matched to a gene; V was cut back by 2 bases and J by 2 bases. The CDR3 is 15 amino acids. The germline CDR1 and CDR2 sequences are MNHNS and SASEGT.

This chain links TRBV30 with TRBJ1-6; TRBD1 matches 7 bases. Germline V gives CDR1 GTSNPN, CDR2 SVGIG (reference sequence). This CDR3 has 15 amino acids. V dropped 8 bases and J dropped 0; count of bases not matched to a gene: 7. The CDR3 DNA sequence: TGTGCCGCAAAACAGGGGAGCTCCTATAATTCACCCCTCCACTTT. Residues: CAAKQGSSYNSPLHF.

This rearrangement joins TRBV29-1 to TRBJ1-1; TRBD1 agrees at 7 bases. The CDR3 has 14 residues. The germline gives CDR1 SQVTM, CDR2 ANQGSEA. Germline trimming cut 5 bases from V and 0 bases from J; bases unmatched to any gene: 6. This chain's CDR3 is CSVTTGSMNTEAFF. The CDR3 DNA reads TGCAGCGTTACGACAGGGTCAATGAACACTGAAGCTTTCTTT.

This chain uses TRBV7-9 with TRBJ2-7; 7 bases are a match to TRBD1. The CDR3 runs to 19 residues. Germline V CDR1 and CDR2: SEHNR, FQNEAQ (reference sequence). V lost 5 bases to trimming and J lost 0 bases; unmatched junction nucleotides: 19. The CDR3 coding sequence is TGTGCCAGCAGCCCACCAATTTTCGCCTTACAGGGGAACTCCTACGAGCAGTACTTC. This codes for CASSPPIFALQGNSYEQYF.

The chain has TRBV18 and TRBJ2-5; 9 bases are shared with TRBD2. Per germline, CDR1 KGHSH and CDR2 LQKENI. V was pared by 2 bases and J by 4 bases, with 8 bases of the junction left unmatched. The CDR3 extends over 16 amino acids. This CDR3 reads CASSPGLAGSGETQYF. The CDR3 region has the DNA TGTGCCAGCTCACCAGGGCTAGCGGGGTCAGGAGAGACCCAGTACTTC.

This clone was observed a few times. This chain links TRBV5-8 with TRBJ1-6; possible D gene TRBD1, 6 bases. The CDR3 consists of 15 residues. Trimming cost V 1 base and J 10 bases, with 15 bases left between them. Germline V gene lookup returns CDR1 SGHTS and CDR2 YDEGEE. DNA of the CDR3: TGTGCCAGCAGCTTGATGGGGGCAGAGATCTCACCCCTCCACTTT. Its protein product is CASSLMGAEISPLHF.

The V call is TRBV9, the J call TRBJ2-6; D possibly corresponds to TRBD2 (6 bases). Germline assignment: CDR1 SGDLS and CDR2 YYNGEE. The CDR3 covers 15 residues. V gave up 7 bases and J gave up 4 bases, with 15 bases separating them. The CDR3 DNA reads TGTGCCAGCGGGGGGTTGGGGAGCGGGGCCAACGTCCTGACTTTC. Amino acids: CASGGLGSGANVLTF.

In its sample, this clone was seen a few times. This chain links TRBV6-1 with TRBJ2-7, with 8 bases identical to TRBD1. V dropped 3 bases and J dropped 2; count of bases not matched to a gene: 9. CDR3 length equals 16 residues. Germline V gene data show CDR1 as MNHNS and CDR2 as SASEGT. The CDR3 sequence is CASSELIGTGAYEQYF. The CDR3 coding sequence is TGTGCCAGCAGTGAGTTAATCGGGACAGGAGCCTACGAGCAGTACTTC.

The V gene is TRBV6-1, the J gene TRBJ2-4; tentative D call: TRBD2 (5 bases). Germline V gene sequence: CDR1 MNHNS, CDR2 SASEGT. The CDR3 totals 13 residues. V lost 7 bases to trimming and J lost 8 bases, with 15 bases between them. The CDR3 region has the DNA TGTGCCAGCACGTCGCTCGGGGTTGACATTCAGTACTTC. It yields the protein CASTSLGVDIQYF.

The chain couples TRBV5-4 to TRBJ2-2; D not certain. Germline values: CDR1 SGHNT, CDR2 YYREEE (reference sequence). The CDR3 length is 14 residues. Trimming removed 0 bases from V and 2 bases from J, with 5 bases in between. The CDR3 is CASSLGHNTGELFF. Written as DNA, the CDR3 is TGTGCCAGCAGCTTGGGACACAACACCGGGGAGCTGTTTTTT.

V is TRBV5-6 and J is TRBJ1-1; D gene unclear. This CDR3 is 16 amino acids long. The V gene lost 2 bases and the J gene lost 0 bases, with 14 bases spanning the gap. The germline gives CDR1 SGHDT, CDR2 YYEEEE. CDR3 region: CASSFTSYSLNTEAFF. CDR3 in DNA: TGTGCCAGCAGCTTTACGTCTTACAGCTTGAACACTGAAGCTTTCTTT.

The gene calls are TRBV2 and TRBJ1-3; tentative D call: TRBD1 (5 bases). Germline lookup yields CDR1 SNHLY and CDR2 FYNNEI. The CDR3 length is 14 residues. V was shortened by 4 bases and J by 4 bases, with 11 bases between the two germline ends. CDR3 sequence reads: CASSAGAQGNTIYF. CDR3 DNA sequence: TGTGCCAGCAGTGCTGGGGCGCAAGGAAACACCATATATTTT.

The CDR3 coding sequence is TGCGCCAGCAGCCAAGAGGCCAGGAGGGGGTACGAGCAGTACTTC. Translated: CASSQEARRGYEQYF. The V and J genes are TRBV4-1 and TRBJ2-7; D tentatively reads TRBD1 or TRBD2 (6 bases each). The germline V and J ends were trimmed by 0 bases and 4 bases, with 13 bases remaining between them. CDR1 and CDR2 (germline): MGHRA, YSYEKL. The CDR3 runs 15 residues.

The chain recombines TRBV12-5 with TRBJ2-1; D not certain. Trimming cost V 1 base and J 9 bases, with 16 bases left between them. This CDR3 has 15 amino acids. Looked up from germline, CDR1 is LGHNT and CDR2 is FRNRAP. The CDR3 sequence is CASGLGQALSSEQFF. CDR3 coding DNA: TGTGCTAGTGGTTTGGGGCAGGCCCTGTCCAGTGAGCAGTTCTTC.

The CDR3 nucleotides are TGCAGCGGGAGGGCAGGGGACTTTAAGACCCAGTACTTC. It translates to CSGRAGDFKTQYF. V usage is TRBV29-1 and J usage is TRBJ2-5; D may match TRBD1 or TRBD2 (6 bases each). The CDR3 length is 13 residues. Germline-derived CDR1 and CDR2 are SQVTM and ANQGSEA. The V end lost 7 bases, the J end lost 6 bases, and 18 bases lay between the germline ends.

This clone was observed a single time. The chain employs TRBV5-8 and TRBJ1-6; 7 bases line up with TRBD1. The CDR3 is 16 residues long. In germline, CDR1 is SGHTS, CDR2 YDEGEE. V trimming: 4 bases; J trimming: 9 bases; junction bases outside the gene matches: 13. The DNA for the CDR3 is TGTGCCAGCAGCGCCCTGCCAGGGGCAGGGGGTTCACCCCTCCACTTT. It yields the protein CASSALPGAGGSPLHF.